The clone carrying this TCR beta chain was detected a few times. The antigen is undetermined. This entry belongs to a study of T-cell memory formation after mild COVID-19. Study-level findings and limits: The study found contracting CD4+ clones mainly in CM and EM and contracting CD8+ clones in EMRA.

TCRdb fed the 5' RACE reads into MiXCR, producing one record per CDR3 protein. The sample holds approximately 490,000 distinct CDR3 sequences; approximately 20% are singletons and the top ten take under 15%. The V end was cut by 2 bases, the J end by 5 bases, with 13 bases between. This CDR3 contains 14 residues. Germline loops: CDR1 SEHNR, CDR2 FQNEAQ (reference sequence). The sample comprised PBMCs or a T cell subset sorted from them (not recorded which). The chain uses TRBV7-9 and TRBJ2-7; maybe TRBD1 (6 bases). The clonotype comes from an adult woman who had mild COVID-19 (a few samples of this study predate the infection). Cell type and time point are not known. This CDR3 reads CASSLTAGANEQYF. CDR3 coding DNA: TGTGCCAGCAGCTTAACGGCAGGGGCTAACGAGCAGTACTTC.